This T cell receptor beta chain was identified during a study of Ad26.COV2.S vaccination and SARS-CoV-2 variants. The CDR3 consists of 11 residues. Germline CDR1 reads MNHEY; CDR2 reads SVGEGT. Between the trimmed V and J ends, which lost 2 bases and 7 bases, there was a span of 6 bases. Data came from immunoSEQ multiplex PCR; TCRdb stores just in-frame clones and leaves some out. Here the sample spans 400,000 to 450,000 clones, 75% to 95% being singletons. Treatment indicated: over 15 received Ad26.COV2.S at low or high dose, single or two shots; 5 received placebo; per-sample allocation not given. Collection of the samples took place on day 63 after the first injection of vaccine or placebo.

The sample in question was peripheral blood, obtained in a trial of Ad26.COV2.S vaccine versus placebo. The TCR originated in a person aged 18 to 65 who received the Ad26.COV2.S COVID-19 vaccine or a placebo. This rearrangement joins TRBV6-2 or TRBV6-3 to TRBJ2-7; D remains ambiguous. CDR3 in DNA: TGTGCCAGCAGTTACCTCGTTGAGCAGTACTTC. It is translated as CASSYLVEQYF.